This TCR beta chain comes out of a study of T-cell reconstitution after alpha-beta-depleted transplantation in children. Trimming removed 3 bases at V and 3 bases at J, with 13 bases between. The CDR3 is 15 residues long. Germline V gives CDR1 KGHSH, CDR2 LQKENI. This sample's TCRbeta library carried unique molecular identifier barcodes. TCRdb re-analysed the PCR reads in MiXCR, keeping a single row per CDR3 protein. The sample has hundreds of thousands of distinct CDR3 sequences; about 33% are singletons. The chain recombines TRBV18 with TRBJ2-3; no firm D call. The material sequenced was PBMCs from the stem cell graft donor, taken from the stem cell graft. This clonotype was sampled from a human donor who donated a stem cell graft to a child with aplastic anemia. CDR3 DNA sequence: TGTGCCAGCTCACCGCTCCCCGTTGGAACAGATACGCAGTATTTT. It is translated as CASSPLPVGTDTQYF.